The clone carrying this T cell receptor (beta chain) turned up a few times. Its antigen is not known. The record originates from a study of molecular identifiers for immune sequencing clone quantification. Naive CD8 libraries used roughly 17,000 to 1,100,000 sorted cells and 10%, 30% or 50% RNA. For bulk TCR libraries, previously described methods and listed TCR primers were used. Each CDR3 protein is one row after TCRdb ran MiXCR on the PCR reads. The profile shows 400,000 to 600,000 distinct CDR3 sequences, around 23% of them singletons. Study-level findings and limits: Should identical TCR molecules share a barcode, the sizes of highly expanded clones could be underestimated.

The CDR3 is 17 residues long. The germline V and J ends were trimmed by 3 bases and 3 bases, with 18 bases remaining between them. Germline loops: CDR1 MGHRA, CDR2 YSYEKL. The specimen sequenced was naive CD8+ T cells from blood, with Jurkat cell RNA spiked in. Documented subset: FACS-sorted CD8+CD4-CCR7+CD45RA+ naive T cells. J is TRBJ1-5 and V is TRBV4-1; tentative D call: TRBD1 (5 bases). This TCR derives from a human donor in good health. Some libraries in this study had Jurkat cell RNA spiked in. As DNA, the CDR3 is TGCGCCAGCAGCCAGCTTGGGGCCGACCCTTACAATCAGCCCCAGCATTTT. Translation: CASSQLGADPYNQPQHF.